The T cell receptor (beta chain) under discussion was sequenced for a study of beta chain features in type 1 diabetes. In the study overall: Patient and healthy donor groups were alike in age, gender and cell yields. The study, taken as a whole, reports: Among patients with Type 1 diabetes, TCRB CDR3s were moderately but significantly shorter in every one of the four CD4+ subsets.

This clone showed up many times. Its specificity is not known. At one of its ends the junction is not consistent with the germline gene, which may arise from a read error. Expressed TCRB transcripts were sequenced, since all the RNA that had been isolated was reverse transcribed. TCRdb's copy holds only in-frame clones and misses some; the assay was immunoSEQ multiplex PCR. The data hold 200,000 to 250,000 clones, with 11% observed a single time. The CDR3 loop spans 11 amino acids. The germline gives CDR1 SGDLS, CDR2 YYNGEE. Based on CD45RO/CCR7/CD25/CD127/CD95/CD27, CD4+ regulatory, stem cell-like memory, naive and central memory cells were sorted.

The sequenced material came from central memory CD4+ T cells from blood. The chain combines TRBV9 with TRBJ1-2, with D unclear. This clonotype originated in a man between 18 and 29 years old in good health. CDR3 DNA sequence: TGTGCCAGCAGCGCAGCAGGTCCGCCCGCCTTC. It is translated as CASSAAGPPAF.